A selection of T cell receptor beta chains follows, all from one sample in a study of blood T cells in healthy people across ages. TCRdb fed the 5' RACE reads into MiXCR, producing one record per CDR3 protein. This sample carries 700,000 or so distinct CDR3 sequences, 22% of them seen once, and the ten largest clones take about 20%. Specimen: blood. All receptors derive from a man in his sixties or seventies in good health. CDR3s include the opening cysteine and the closing phenylalanine or tryptophan. The order of the fields is J gene, D gene, V gene, clone size, CDR3 DNA, CDR3 protein. A D gene is named only where the DNA matches it firmly. The listing skips clone size in some rows; elsewhere it reads once, few, many or a size class.

>TRBJ1-2|.|TRBV3-1|few
TGTGCCAGCAGCCAAGTCAGTTGGCTGGGTGGCTACACCTTC
CASSQVSWLGGYTF
>TRBJ2-1|TRBD2|TRBV5-1|.
TGCGCCAGCAGCTCGCGACTAGCGGGGGACAATGAGCAGTTCTTC
CASSSRLAGDNEQFF
>TRBJ1-1|.|TRBV20-1|few
TGCAGTGCTAGAGATCTTGGGGTGATGGCCAATGAACGCGCTGAAGCTTTCTTT
CSARDLGVMANERAEAFF
>TRBJ1-3|TRBD1|TRBV6-6|.
TGTGCCAGCAGTTACGGACAGGGTGGAAACACCATATATTTT
CASSYGQGGNTIYF
>TRBJ1-1|.|TRBV29-1|few
TGCAGCGTTGTGGGGACAACCATGAACACTGAAGCTTTCTTT
CSVVGTTMNTEAFF
>TRBJ1-1|.|TRBV29-1|.
TGCGCCGGTGGGATGACTGAAGCTTTCTTT
CAGGMTEAFF
>TRBJ2-7|.|TRBV10-3|.
TGTGGCGGGCCGTTCCTCTACGAGCAGTACTTC
CGGPFLYEQYF
>TRBJ2-1|TRBD2|TRBV20-1|.
TGCAGTGCTAAGTTAGCGGGAGGAAACAATGAGCAGTTCTTC
CSAKLAGGNNEQFF
>TRBJ2-7|TRBD2|TRBV12-3/TRBV12-4|.
TGTGCCAGCACCACGACTAGCGGGGCCTACGAGCAGTACTTC
CASTTTSGAYEQYF
>TRBJ2-7|TRBD2|TRBV19|.
TGTGCCAGTAGTATTGGTGTTCGACTAGCGGGGAGTGAGCAGTACTTC
CASSIGVRLAGSEQYF
>TRBJ2-7|TRBD1|TRBV28|many
TGTGCCAGCAGGACCGGGACAGGGGACTACGAGCAGTACTTC
CASRTGTGDYEQYF
>TRBJ2-3|TRBD2|TRBV7-3|few
TGTGCCAGCAGCTTAACTAGCGGGAGCCCAGATACGCAGTATTTT
CASSLTSGSPDTQYF
>TRBJ2-5|TRBD1|TRBV5-1|.
TGCGCCAGCAGCTTGGACTTTGGACAGGGAGTCCAAGAGACCCAGTACTTC
CASSLDFGQGVQETQYF
>TRBJ2-3|.|TRBV24-1|few
TGTGCCACCAGTTACAGTTTCACAGATACGCAGTATTTT
CATSYSFTDTQYF
>TRBJ1-4|.|TRBV3-1|few
TGTGCCAGCAGTCTTTGGCAGGGTGCTAATGAAAAACTGTTTTTT
CASSLWQGANEKLFF